A selection of T cell receptor beta chains follows, all from one sample in a study of OX40 agonist ivuxolimab in advanced cancers. Measured with immunoSEQ multiplex PCR; TCRdb has only the in-frame clones, and not every one. The table has more than 85,000 clones, about 80% seen once. The sample consisted of CD4+ or CD8+ T cells sorted from blood, taken in a trial of the OX40 agonist ivuxolimab. The source is an adult with an advanced solid tumor such as melanoma, head and neck, liver or kidney cancer. Each CDR3 is given with its conserved first and last residue. A D gene is named only where the DNA matches it firmly. Clone size is stated in some rows and not others, as once, few, many or a class when expanded.

J gene | D gene | clone size | V gene | CDR3 protein | CDR3 DNA
TRBJ1-4 | NA | once | TRBV18 | CASSPSIRDEKLFF | TGTGCCAGCTCACCGAGTATCAGGGACGAAAAACTGTTTTTT
TRBJ1-5 | NA | few | TRBV30 | CAWRGFGGNQPQHF | TGTGCCTGGAGGGGATTTGGGGGCAATCAGCCCCAGCATTTT
TRBJ2-7 | NA | NA | TRBV30 | CAWSEGQLYEQYF | TGTGCCTGGAGTGAGGGGCAGCTCTACGAGCAGTACTTC
TRBJ2-7 | NA | NA | TRBV9 | CASSVGSGQQYF | TGTGCCAGCAGCGTAGGCAGTGGCCAGCAGTACTTC
TRBJ2-1 | TRBD1 | NA | TRBV2 | CASRLGTAKYNEQFF | TGTGCCAGCAGACTAGGGACAGCAAAGTACAATGAGCAGTTCTTC
TRBJ2-1 | NA | NA | TRBV29-1 | CSGSGTNNEQFF | TGCAGCGGTTCAGGGACCAACAATGAGCAGTTCTTC
TRBJ2-7 | TRBD1 | NA | TRBV6-6 | CASSPPGQGDYEQYF | TGTGCCAGCAGCCCCCCAGGACAGGGGGACTACGAGCAGTACTTC
TRBJ2-1 | TRBD2 | NA | TRBV29-1 | CSAAKGGSSYNEQFF | TGCAGCGCTGCGAAGGGCGGGAGCTCCTACAATGAGCAGTTCTTC
TRBJ1-4 | NA | NA | TRBV7-2 | CASSFGGATNEKLFF | TGTGCCAGCAGCTTCGGAGGGGCAACTAATGAAAAACTGTTTTTT
TRBJ1-4 | NA | NA | TRBV29-1 | CSVDVAGFGEKLFF | TGCAGCGTTGACGTCGCAGGCTTTGGGGAAAAACTGTTTTTT
TRBJ2-2 | TRBD1 | NA | TRBV27 | CASSLRDRGAGELFF | TGTGCCAGCAGTTTACGGGACAGGGGCGCCGGGGAGCTGTTTTTT
TRBJ1-1 | NA | NA | TRBV4-3 | CASSQGPEMTRAFF | TGCGCCAGCAGCCAAGGGCCAGAAATGACCAGGGCTTTCTTT
TRBJ2-7 | NA | NA | TRBV7-2 | CASSPRAPGYEQYF | TGTGCCAGCAGCCCCCGGGCCCCGGGGTACGAGCAGTACTTC
TRBJ2-1 | NA | NA | TRBV18 | CASSRDLLGNEQFF | TGTGCCAGCTCGCGGGACTTATTGGGCAATGAGCAGTTCTTC
TRBJ1-1 | NA | NA | TRBV4-2 | CASSQAGVTEAFF | TGTGCCAGCAGCCAGGCAGGGGTTACTGAAGCTTTCTTT
TRBJ2-7 | NA | NA | TRBV29-1 | CSVGLAYEQYF | TGCAGCGTGGGACTTGCCTACGAGCAGTACTTC